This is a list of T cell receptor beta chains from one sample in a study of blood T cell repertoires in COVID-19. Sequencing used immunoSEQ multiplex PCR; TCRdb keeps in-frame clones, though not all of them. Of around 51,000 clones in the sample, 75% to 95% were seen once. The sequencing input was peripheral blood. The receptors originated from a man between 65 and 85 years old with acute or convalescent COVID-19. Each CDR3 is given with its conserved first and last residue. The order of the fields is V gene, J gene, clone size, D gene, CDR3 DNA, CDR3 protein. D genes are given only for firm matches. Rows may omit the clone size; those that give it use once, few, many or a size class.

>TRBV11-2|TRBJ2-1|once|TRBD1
TGTGCCAGCAGCTTAGGGACAGGGGTAGTATATGAGCAGTTCTTC
CASSLGTGVVYEQFF
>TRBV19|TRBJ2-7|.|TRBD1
TGTGCCAGTAGTCCGCGGACAGGATTCGACGAGCAGTACTTC
CASSPRTGFDEQYF
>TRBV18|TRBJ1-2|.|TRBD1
TGTGCCAGCTCGCCAGACAGGGTCTATGGCTACACCTTC
CASSPDRVYGYTF
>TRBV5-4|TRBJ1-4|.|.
TGTGCCAGCAGTAACCCGACAGGCGCACGAGAAAAACTGTTTTTT
CASSNPTGAREKLFF
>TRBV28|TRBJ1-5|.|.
TGTGCCAGCACCTTAGGGGAATATGGGAGGGGCGATCGCAATCAGCCCCAGCATTTT
CASTLGEYGRGDRNQPQHF
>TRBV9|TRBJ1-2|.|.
TGTGCCAGCAGCGTAGCCGCCGGGAACTATGGCTACACCTTC
CASSVAAGNYGYTF
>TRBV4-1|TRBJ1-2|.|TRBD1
TGCGCCAGCAGCCAAGTTGGGACAGGGGGGAACTATGGCTACACCTTC
CASSQVGTGGNYGYTF
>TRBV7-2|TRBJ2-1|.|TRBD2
TGTGCCAGCAGCTTAGGGACCATAGCGGGGGGGGACAATGAGCAGTTCTTC
CASSLGTIAGGDNEQFF
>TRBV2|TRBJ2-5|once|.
TGTGCCAGCAGTGACCTCCTAGGGACCCAGTACTTC
CASSDLLGTQYF
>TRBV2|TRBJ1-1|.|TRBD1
TGTGCCAGCAGGGGGGACAGCTATTCTGAAGCTTTCTTT
CASRGDSYSEAFF
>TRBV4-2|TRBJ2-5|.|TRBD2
TGTGCCAGCAGCCAGATAGCGGGGGGGCCGGAGACCCAGTACTTC
CASSQIAGGPETQYF
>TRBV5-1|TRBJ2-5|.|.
TGCGCCAGCAGCTTGTTAGGGGGAGCATCTCAAGAGACCCAGTACTTC
CASSLLGGASQETQYF
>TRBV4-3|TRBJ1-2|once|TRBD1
TGCGCCAGCAGCCAGTCAGGGACAGGGACCTATGGCTACACCTTC
CASSQSGTGTYGYTF
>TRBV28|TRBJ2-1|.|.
TGTGCCTCCAGGGGATCCGTTTATAATGAGCAGTTCTTC
CASRGSVYNEQFF
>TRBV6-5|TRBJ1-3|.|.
TGTGCCAGCAGCGATCGAGGTTGGTCGGGAAACACCATATATTTT
CASSDRGWSGNTIYF
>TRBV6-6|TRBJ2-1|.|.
TGTGCCAGCAGTTACGGTGTCAGATACAATGAGCAGTTCTTC
CASSYGVRYNEQFF
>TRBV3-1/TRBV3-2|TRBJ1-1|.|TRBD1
TGTGCCAGCAGCCAACACCCAGGGGGTGGTAACACTGAAGCTTTCTTT
CASSQHPGGGNTEAFF
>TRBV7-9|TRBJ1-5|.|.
TGTGCCAGCAGCGACCAGGGGCCCCAGCATTTT
CASSDQGPQHF
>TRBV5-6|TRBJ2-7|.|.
TGTGCCAGCAGCTTGCCGGGGAGAGGCGAGCAGTACTTC
CASSLPGRGEQYF
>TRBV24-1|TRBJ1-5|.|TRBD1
TGTGCCACCAGGGACGGGACAGGGACCGATCAGCCCCAGCATTTT
CATRDGTGTDQPQHF
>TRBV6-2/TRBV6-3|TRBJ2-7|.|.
TGTGCCAGCAGTTACTATGGGCAGGACTCCTACGAGCAGTACTTC
CASSYYGQDSYEQYF
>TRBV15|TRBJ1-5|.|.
TGTGCCACCAGCAGTTTACAGAGTTATCAGCCCCAGCATTTT
CATSSLQSYQPQHF
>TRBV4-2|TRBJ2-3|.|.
TGTGCCAGCAGCCCTCGGGGGGCCGACACAGATACGCAGTATTTT
CASSPRGADTDTQYF
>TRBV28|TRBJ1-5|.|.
TGTGCCAGCAGTTTTGAGGTTAGCAATCAGCCCCAGCATTTT
CASSFEVSNQPQHF
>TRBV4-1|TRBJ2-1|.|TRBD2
TGCGCCAGCAGCCAAGATGGCAGGACTAGCGCCTACAATGAGCAGTTCTTC
CASSQDGRTSAYNEQFF
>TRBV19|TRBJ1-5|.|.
TGTGCCAGTAGTATAGTCACTTATCAGCCCCAGCATTTT
CASSIVTYQPQHF
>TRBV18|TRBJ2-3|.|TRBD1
TGTGCCAGCTCACAAAACAGGGGAAGCACAGATACGCAGTATTTT
CASSQNRGSTDTQYF
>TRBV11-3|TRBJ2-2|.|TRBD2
TGTGCCAGCAGCTTAGGGCGGCGGGGGTACACCGGGGAGCTGTTTTTT
CASSLGRRGYTGELFF
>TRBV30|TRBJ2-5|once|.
TGTGCCTGGAGTGTACAGAAGGGGGAGACCCAGTACTTC
CAWSVQKGETQYF
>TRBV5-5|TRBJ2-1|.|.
TGTGCCAGCACCCCGAGTAACTTAGGGGGACTAACCTACAATGAGCAGTTCTTC
CASTPSNLGGLTYNEQFF
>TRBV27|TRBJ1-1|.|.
TGTGCCAGCAGTTTAAGGTCGGTTCGGTTCAGGGGTGGGACCACTGAAGCTTTCTTT
CASSLRSVRFRGGTTEAFF
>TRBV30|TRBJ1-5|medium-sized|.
TGTGCCTGGAGTCCCGGGACTTCCTACAATCAGCCCCAGCATTTT
CAWSPGTSYNQPQHF
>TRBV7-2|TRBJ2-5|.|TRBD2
TGTGCCAGCAGCCCTCGGACTAGCGGGGGGGCCTGGGAGACCCAGTACTTC
CASSPRTSGGAWETQYF
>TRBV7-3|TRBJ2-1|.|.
TGTGCCAGCAGCTTACGAGGGCCGAGCTCCTACAATGAGCAGTTCTTC
CASSLRGPSSYNEQFF
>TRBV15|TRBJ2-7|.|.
TGTGCCACCAGCTCCGGTGGGGGGGGCGTGTACGAGCAGTACTTC
CATSSGGGGVYEQYF
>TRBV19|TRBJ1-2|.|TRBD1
TGTGCCAGTGGGCACAGGGGGCGTAGGCTTGGCTACACCTTC
CASGHRGRRLGYTF
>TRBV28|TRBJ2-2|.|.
TGTGCCAGCAGATCAGCTCGACGGGGGAATATAGACGGGGAGCTGTTTTTT
CASRSARRGNIDGELFF
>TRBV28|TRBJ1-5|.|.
TGTGCCAGCAGGTTCATATCATTACGGGAAAACCAGCCCCAGCATTTT
CASRFISLRENQPQHF
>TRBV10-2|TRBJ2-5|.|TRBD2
TGCGCCAGCAGTGAGCGGATTGGGACTAGCGGGGGTGAGACCCAGTACTTC
CASSERIGTSGGETQYF
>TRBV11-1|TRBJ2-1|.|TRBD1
TGTGCCAGCAGCTTAGGGACAGGGTACAATGAGCAGTTCTTC
CASSLGTGYNEQFF
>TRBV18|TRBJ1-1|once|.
TGTGCCAGCTCACCAGTGAGGGAAAGGGCTGAAGCTTTCTTT
CASSPVRERAEAFF
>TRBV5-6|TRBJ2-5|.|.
TGTGCCAGCAGCTTGAGGATAGGCAGGGGGGAAGAGACCCAGTACTTC
CASSLRIGRGEETQYF
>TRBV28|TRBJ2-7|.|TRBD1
TGTGCCAGCAGTTTCCCCAAGGACAGGGTCGACTACGAGCAGTACTTC
CASSFPKDRVDYEQYF
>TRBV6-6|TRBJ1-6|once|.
TGTGCCAGCAGTCAAGCGAAGGGGACCTATAATTCACCCCTCCACTTT
CASSQAKGTYNSPLHF
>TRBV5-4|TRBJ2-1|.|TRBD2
TGTGCCACCGGCGGGGGGACAACCTACAATGAGCAGTTCTTC
CATGGGTTYNEQFF
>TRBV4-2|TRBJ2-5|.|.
TGTGCCAGCAGCGCACGGGAGTACCAAGAGACCCAGTACTTC
CASSAREYQETQYF
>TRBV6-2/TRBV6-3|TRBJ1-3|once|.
TGTGCCAGCAGTTCGCGGGGGAGGTCTGGAAACACCATATATTTT
CASSSRGRSGNTIYF
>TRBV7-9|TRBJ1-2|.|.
TGTGCCAGCAGCCCGGACAGTGGGGTCTACACCTTC
CASSPDSGVYTF
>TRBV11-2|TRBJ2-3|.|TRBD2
TGTGCCAGCAGCTTAGGGCCGGGACTAGCAACAGATACGCAGTATTTT
CASSLGPGLATDTQYF
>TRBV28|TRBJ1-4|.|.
TGTGCCAGCAGTTCCCCGGACACAACTAATGAAAAACTGTTTTTT
CASSSPDTTNEKLFF
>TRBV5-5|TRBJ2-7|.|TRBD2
TGTGCCAGCAGCTCTCAGCGGGGGCCATACGAGCAGTACTTC
CASSSQRGPYEQYF
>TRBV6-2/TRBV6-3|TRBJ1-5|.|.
TGTGCCAGCAGTTACTCCGACCGGGAGACGAGGGTCCAGCCCCAGCATTTT
CASSYSDRETRVQPQHF
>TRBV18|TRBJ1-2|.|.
TGTGCCAGCTCACCTGCGGGTAACTATGGCTACACCTTC
CASSPAGNYGYTF